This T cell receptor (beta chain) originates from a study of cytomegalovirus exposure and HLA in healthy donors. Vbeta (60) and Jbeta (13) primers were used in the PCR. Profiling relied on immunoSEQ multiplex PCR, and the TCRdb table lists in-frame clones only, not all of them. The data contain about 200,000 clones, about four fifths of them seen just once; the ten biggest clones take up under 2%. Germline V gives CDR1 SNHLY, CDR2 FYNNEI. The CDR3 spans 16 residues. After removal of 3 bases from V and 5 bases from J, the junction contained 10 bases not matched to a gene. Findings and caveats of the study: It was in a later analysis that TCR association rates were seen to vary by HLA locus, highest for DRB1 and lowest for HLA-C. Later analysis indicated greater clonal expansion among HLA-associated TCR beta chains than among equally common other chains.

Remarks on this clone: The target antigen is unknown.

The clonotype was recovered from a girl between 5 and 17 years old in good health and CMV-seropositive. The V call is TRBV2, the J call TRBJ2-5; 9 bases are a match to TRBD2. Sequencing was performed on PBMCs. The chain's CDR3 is CASSDLGGGAGETQYF. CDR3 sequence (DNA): TGTGCCAGCAGTGATTTGGGCGGGGGGGCTGGTGAGACCCAGTACTTC.